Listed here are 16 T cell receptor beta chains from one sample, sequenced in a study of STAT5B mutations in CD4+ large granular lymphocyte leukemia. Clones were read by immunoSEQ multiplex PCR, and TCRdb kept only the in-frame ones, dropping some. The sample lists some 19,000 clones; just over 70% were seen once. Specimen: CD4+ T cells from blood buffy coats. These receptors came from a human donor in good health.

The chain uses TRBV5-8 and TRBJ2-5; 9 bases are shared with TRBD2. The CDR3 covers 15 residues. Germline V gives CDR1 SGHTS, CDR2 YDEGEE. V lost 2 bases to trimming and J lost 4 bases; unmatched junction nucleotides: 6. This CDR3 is CASSFGGRAGETQYF. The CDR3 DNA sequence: TGTGCCAGCAGCTTCGGCGGGAGGGCCGGAGAGACCCAGTACTTC.

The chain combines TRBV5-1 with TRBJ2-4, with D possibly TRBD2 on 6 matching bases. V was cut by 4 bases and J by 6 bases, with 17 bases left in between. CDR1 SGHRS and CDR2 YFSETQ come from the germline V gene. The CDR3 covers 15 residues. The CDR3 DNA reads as TGCGCCAGCAGCCCCACTGCTAGCGCCCCAAACATTCAGTACTTC. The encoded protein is CASSPTASAPNIQYF.

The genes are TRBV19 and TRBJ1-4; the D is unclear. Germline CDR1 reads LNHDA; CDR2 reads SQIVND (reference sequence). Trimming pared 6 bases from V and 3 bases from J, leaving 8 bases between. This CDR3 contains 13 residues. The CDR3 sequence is CASRVVANEKLFF. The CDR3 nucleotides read TGTGCCAGTAGGGTTGTCGCTAATGAAAAACTGTTTTTT.

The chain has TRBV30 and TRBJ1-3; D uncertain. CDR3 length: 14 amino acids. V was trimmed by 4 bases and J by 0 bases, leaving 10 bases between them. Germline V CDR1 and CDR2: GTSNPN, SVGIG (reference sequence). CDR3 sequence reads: CAWTQQSSGNTIYF. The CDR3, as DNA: TGTGCCTGGACCCAACAGAGCTCTGGAAACACCATATATTTT.

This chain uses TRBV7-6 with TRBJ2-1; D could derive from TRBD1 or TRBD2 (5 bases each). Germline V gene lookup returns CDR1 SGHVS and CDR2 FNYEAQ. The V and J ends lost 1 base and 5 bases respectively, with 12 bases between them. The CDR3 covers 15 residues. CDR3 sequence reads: CASSLGAQGDNEQFF. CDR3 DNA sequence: TGTGCCAGCAGCTTAGGTGCCCAGGGAGACAATGAGCAGTTCTTC.

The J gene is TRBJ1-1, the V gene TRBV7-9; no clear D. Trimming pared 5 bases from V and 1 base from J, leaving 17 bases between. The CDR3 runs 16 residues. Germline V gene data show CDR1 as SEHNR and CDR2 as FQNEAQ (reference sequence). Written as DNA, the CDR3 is TGTGCCAGCAGCATACCTCGCGCAGGAGAGAACACTGAAGCTTTCTTT. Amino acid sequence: CASSIPRAGENTEAFF.

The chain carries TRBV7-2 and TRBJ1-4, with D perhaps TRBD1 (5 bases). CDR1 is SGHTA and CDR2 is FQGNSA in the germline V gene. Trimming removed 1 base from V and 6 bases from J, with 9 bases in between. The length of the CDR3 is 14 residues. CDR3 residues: CASSLDRWDEKLFF. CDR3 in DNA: TGTGCCAGCAGCTTAGACAGGTGGGATGAAAAACTGTTTTTT.

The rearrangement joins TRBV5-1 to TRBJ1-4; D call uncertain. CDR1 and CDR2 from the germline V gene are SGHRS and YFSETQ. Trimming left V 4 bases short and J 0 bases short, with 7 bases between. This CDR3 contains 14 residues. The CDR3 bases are TGCGCCAGCAGCCTCACCACAACTAATGAAAAACTGTTTTTT. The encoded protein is CASSLTTTNEKLFF.

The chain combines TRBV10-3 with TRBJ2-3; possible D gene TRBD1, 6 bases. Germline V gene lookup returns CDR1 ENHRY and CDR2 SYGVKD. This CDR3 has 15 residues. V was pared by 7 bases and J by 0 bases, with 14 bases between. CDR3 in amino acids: CAIMVRGMSTDTQYF. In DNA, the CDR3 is TGTGCCATCATGGTTAGGGGGATGAGCACAGATACGCAGTATTTT.

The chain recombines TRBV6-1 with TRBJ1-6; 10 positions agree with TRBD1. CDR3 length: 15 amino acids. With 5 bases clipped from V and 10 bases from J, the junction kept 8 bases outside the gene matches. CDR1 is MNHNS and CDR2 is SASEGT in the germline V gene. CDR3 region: CASSTRDRGRSPLHF. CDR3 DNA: TGTGCCAGCAGTACCAGGGACAGGGGAAGGTCACCCCTCCACTTT.

The CDR3 sequence: CASSLGQGAIRETQYF. CDR3 in DNA: TGTGCCAGCAGCTTGGGTCAGGGGGCGATACGAGAGACCCAGTACTTC. V usage is TRBV7-9 and J usage is TRBJ2-5; 8 bases line up with TRBD1. The CDR3 length is 16 residues. Germline lookup yields CDR1 SEHNR and CDR2 FQNEAQ (reference sequence). With 3 bases clipped from V and 4 bases from J, the junction kept 10 bases outside the gene matches.

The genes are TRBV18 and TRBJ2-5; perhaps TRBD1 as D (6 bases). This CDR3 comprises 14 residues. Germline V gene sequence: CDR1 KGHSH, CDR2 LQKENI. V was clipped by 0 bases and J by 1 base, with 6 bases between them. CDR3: CASSPPQGQETQYF. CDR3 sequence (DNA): TGTGCCAGCTCACCACCACAGGGCCAAGAGACCCAGTACTTC.

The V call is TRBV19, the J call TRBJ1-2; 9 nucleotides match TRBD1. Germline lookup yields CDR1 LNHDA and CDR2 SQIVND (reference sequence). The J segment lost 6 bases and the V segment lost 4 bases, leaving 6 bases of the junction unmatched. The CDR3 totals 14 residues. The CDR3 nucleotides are TGTGCCAGTAGTACCCGGGACAGGGTTAATGGCTACACCTTC. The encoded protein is CASSTRDRVNGYTF.

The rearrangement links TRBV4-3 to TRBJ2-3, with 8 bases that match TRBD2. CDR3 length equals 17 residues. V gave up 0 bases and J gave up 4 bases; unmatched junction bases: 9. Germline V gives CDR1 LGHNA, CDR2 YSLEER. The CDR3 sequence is CASSQDYTGGPADTQYF. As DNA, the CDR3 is TGCGCCAGCAGCCAAGATTATACGGGGGGGCCAGCAGATACGCAGTATTTT.

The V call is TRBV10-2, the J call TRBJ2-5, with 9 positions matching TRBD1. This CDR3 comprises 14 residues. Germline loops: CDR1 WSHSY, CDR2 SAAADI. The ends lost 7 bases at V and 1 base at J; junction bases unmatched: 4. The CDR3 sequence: CASTPGQGQETQYF. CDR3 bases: TGCGCCAGCACCCCGGGACAGGGCCAAGAGACCCAGTACTTC.

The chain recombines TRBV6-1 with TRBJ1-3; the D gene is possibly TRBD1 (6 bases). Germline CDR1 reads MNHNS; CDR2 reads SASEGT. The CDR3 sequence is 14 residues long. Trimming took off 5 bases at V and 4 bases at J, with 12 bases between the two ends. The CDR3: CASSPRGGGNTIYF. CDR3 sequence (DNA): TGTGCCAGCAGTCCCAGGGGAGGGGGAAACACCATATATTTT.